This T cell receptor (beta chain) was identified during a study of blood T cell repertoires in COVID-19. Source study methods: Cell counts per sample came from amplifying reference gene primers. Profiling relied on immunoSEQ multiplex PCR, and the TCRdb table lists in-frame clones only, not all of them. That table supplies the V and J calls and clone size; D and trimming were determined from the DNA. The sample shows under 200,000 clones, roughly 90% of them seen only once. What was sequenced was peripheral blood. This TCR derives from a man between 18 and 29 years old with active or convalescent COVID-19.

The CDR3 loop is CASSLGQSAGNTIYF. The CDR3 nucleotides are TGCGCCAGCAGCTTGGGTCAGAGCGCAGGAAACACCATATATTTT. V usage is TRBV5-1 and J usage is TRBJ1-3, with no clear D. With 0 bases removed from V and 4 bases from J, the gap between germline ends came to 11 bases. Germline V CDR1 and CDR2: SGHRS, YFSETQ. The CDR3 is 15 amino acids.